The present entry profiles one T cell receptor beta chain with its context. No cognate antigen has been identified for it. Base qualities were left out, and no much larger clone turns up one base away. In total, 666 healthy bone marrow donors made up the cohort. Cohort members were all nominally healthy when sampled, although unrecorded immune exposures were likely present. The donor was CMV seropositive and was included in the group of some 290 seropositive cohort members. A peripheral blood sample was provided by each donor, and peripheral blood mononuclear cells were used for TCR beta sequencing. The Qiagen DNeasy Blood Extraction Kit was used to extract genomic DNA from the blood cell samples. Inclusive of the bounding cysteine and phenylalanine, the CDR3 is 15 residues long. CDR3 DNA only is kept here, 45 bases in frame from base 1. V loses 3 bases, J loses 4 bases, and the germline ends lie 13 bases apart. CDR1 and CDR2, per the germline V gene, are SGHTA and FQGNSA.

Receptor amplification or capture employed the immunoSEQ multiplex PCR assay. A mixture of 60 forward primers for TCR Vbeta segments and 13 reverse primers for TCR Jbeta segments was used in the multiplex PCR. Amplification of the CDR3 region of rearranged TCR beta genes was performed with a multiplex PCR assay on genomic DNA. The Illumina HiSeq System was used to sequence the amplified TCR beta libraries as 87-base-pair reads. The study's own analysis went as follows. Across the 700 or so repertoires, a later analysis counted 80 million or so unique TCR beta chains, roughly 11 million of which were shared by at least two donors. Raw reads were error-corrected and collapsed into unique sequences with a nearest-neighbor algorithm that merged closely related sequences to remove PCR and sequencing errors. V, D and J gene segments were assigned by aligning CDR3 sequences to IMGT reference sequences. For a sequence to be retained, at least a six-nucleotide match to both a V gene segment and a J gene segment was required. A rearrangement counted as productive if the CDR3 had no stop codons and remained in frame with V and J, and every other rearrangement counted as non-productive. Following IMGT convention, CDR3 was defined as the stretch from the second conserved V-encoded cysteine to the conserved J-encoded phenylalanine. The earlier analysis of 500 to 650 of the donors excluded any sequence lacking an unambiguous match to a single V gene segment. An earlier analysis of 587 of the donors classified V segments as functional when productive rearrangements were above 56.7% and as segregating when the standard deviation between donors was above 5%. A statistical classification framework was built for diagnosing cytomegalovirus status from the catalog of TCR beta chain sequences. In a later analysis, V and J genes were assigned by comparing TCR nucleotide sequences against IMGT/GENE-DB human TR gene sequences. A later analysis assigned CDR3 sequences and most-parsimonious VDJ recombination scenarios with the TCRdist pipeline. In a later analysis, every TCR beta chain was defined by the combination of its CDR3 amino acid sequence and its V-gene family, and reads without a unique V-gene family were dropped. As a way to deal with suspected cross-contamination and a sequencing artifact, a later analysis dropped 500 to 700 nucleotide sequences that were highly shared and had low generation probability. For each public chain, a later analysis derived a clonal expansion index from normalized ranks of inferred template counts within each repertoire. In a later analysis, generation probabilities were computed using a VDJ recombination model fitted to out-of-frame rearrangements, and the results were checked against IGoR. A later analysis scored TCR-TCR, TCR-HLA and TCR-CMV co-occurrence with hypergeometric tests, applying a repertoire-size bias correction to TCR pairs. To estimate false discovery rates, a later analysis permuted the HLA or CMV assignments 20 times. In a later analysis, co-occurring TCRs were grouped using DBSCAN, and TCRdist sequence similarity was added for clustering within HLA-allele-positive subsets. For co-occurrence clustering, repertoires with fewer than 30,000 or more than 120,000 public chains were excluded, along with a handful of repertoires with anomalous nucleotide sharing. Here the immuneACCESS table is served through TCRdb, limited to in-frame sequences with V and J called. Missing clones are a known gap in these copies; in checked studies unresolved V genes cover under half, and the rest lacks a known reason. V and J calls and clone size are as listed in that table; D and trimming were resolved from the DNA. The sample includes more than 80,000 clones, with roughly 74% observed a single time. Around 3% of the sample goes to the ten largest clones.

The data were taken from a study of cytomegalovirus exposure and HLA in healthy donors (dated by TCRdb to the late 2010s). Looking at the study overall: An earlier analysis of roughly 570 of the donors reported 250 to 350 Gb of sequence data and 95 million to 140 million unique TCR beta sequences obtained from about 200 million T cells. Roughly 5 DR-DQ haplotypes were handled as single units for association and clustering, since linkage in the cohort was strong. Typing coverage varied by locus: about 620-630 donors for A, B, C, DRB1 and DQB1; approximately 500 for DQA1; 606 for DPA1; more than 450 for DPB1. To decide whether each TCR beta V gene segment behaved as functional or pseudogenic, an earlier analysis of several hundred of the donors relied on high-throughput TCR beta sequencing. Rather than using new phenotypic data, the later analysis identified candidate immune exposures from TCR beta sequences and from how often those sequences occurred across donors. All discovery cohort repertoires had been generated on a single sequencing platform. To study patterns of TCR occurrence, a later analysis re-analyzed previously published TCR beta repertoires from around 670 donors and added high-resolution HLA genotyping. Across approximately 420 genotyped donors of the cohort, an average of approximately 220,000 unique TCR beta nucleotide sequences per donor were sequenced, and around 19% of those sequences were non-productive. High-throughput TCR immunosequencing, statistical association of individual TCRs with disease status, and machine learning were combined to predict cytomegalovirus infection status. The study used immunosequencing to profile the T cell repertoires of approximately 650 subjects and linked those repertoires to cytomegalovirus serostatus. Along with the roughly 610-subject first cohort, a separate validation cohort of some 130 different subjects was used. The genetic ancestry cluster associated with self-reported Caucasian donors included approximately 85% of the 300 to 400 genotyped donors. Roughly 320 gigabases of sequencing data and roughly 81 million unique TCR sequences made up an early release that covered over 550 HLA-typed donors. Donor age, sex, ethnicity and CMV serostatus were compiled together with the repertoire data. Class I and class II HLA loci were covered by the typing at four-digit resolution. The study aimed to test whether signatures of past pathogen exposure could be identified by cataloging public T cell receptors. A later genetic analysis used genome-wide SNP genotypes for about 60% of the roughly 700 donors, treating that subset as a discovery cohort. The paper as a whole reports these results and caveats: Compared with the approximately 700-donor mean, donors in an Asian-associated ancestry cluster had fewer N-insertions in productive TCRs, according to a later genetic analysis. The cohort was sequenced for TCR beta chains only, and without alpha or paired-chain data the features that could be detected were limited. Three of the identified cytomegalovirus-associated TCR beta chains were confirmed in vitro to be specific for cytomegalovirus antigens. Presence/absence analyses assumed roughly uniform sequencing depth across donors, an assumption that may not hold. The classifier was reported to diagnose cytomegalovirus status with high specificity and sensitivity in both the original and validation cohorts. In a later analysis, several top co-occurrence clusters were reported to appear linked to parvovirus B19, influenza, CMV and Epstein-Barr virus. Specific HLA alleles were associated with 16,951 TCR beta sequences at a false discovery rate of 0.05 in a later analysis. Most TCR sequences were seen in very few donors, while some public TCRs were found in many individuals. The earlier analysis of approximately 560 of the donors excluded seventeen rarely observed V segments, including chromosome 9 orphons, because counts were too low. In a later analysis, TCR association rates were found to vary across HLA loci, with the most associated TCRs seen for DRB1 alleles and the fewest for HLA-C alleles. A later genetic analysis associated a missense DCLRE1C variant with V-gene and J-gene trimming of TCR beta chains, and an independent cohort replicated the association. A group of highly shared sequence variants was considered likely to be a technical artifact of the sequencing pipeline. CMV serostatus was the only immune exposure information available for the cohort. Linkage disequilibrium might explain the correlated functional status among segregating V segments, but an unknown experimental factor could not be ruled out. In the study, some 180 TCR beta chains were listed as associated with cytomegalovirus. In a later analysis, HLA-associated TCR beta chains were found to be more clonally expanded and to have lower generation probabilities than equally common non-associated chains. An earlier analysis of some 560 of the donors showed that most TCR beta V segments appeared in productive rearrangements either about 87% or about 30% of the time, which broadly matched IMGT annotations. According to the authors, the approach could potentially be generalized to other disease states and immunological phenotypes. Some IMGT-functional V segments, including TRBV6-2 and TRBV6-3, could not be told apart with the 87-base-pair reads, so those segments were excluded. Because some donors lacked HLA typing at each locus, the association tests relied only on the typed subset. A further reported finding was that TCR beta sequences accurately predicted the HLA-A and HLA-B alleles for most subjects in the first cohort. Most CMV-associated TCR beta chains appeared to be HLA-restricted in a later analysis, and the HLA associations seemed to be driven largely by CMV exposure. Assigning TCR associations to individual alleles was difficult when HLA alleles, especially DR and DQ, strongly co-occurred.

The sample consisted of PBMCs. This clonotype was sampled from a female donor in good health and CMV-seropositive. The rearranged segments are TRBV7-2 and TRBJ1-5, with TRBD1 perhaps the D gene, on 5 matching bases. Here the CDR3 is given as CASSFHPGLNQPQHF. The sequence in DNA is TGTGCCAGCAGCTTTCACCCAGGGCTTAATCAGCCCCAGCATTTT.